These T cell receptor beta chains were read from a single sample in a study of OX40 agonist ivuxolimab in advanced cancers. The method was immunoSEQ multiplex PCR; TCRdb's version includes in-frame clones alone and lacks a portion of them. The sample carries 50,000 to 75,000 clones, approximately 84% recorded once. The material was CD4+ or CD8+ T cells sorted from blood, obtained in a trial of the OX40 agonist ivuxolimab. The receptors derive from an adult with an advanced solid tumor such as melanoma, head and neck, liver or kidney cancer. CDR3s include the opening cysteine and the closing phenylalanine or tryptophan. Fields, in order: J gene, V gene, CDR3 protein.

j_gene: TRBJ2-7
v_gene: TRBV27
CDR3aa: CASSLLGQGAPYEQYF

j_gene: TRBJ2-5
v_gene: TRBV28
CDR3aa: CASSLGGGAQYF

j_gene: TRBJ1-1
v_gene: TRBV18
CDR3aa: CASSPTTGIEAFF

j_gene: TRBJ2-1
v_gene: TRBV29-1
CDR3aa: CSSLGGGFSSYNEQFF

j_gene: TRBJ1-2
v_gene: TRBV28
CDR3aa: CASSLFHRGQAVGYTF

j_gene: TRBJ1-2
v_gene: TRBV14
CDR3aa: CASSQSSGGRWSGYTF

j_gene: TRBJ2-5
v_gene: TRBV6-1
CDR3aa: CASRVFETQYF

j_gene: TRBJ1-1
v_gene: TRBV7-9
CDR3aa: CASSLEADRQAFF

j_gene: TRBJ2-7
v_gene: TRBV7-9
CDR3aa: CASSSLDRGNYEQYF

j_gene: TRBJ2-7
v_gene: TRBV2
CDR3aa: CASRAGPLEQYF

j_gene: TRBJ2-5
v_gene: TRBV11-2
CDR3aa: CASSRWETQYF

j_gene: TRBJ1-1
v_gene: TRBV5-1
CDR3aa: CASRKGQDTEAFF

j_gene: TRBJ2-5
v_gene: TRBV5-8
CDR3aa: CASGTRGGETQYF

j_gene: TRBJ2-2
v_gene: TRBV5-4
CDR3aa: CASSRGQDTGELFF

j_gene: TRBJ1-1
v_gene: TRBV10-3
CDR3aa: CAISESDSNTEAFF

j_gene: TRBJ2-2
v_gene: TRBV7-2
CDR3aa: CASSFTVNTGELFF

j_gene: TRBJ2-3
v_gene: TRBV6-1
CDR3aa: CASRWDRSTDTQYF

j_gene: TRBJ2-7
v_gene: TRBV6-5
CDR3aa: CASSYWGRSEVAEQYF

j_gene: TRBJ1-3
v_gene: TRBV10-3
CDR3aa: CAISSRQGANTIYF

j_gene: TRBJ2-3
v_gene: TRBV19
CDR3aa: CASSIGLSKPTDTQYF

j_gene: TRBJ2-7
v_gene: TRBV5-1
CDR3aa: CASSPRLAGGAYEQYF

j_gene: TRBJ2-2
v_gene: TRBV7-9
CDR3aa: CASSLLVAGPAGELFF

j_gene: TRBJ2-7
v_gene: TRBV4-3
CDR3aa: CASSQERGRAGEQYF

j_gene: TRBJ1-3
v_gene: TRBV7-2
CDR3aa: CASSSQGIANTIYF